A single sample gave rise to the 18 T cell receptor beta chains below, sequenced in a study of T cell responses to AZD1222 COVID-19 vaccine. Repertoires were generated with immunoSEQ multiplex PCR, while TCRdb's copy carries only in-frame clones and drops some. The sample has approximately 120,000 clones; more than 70% are singletons. This specimen was peripheral blood, taken 28 days after the second AZD1222 dose. Receptor source: an adult who received the AZD1222 COVID-19 vaccine.

This clone was found a few times. The V and J genes are TRBV7-9 and TRBJ1-1, with 7 bases that match TRBD1. J was trimmed by 3 bases and V by 5 bases; bases with no gene match: 3. Per the germline V gene, CDR1 is SEHNR and CDR2 is FQNEAQ (reference sequence). The CDR3 has 13 amino acids. This CDR3 reads CASSRQGDTEAFF. For the CDR3, the DNA is TGTGCCAGCAGCCGACAGGGAGACACTGAAGCTTTCTTT. The variable domain in full, with the rest retrieved from reference TRBV7-9 and TRBJ1-1, is DTGVSQNPRHKITKRGQNVTFRCDPISEHNRLYWYRQTLGQGPEFLTYFQNEAQLEKSRLLSDRFSAERPKGSFSTLEIQRTEQGDSAMYLCASSRQGDTEAFFGQGTRLTVV.

V and J are TRBV28 and TRBJ1-6; D is ambiguous. The CDR3 sequence is 16 residues long. Deletions cut 3 bases from V and 1 base from J, with 10 bases between. Germline lookup yields CDR1 MDHEN and CDR2 SYDVKM. For the CDR3, the DNA is TGTGCCAGCAGTTTTCTTTCGGTGTCCTATAATTCACCCCTCCACTTT. Translated, it gives CASSFLSVSYNSPLHF.

As DNA, the CDR3 is TGTGCCAGCAGCTCAAAAGAACCCGGACACCCTATGAGAGAGCAGTACTTC. Encoded protein: CASSSKEPGHPMREQYF. This chain links TRBV7-3 with TRBJ2-7; D is perhaps TRBD1 (5 bases). Trimming cost V 4 bases and J 7 bases, with 26 bases left between them. This CDR3 region has 17 residues. Germline V gene sequence: CDR1 SGHTA, CDR2 FQGTGA.

The chain's CDR3 is CASGAGPTYGYTF. CDR3 nucleotides: TGTGCTAGTGGTGCGGGCCCTACCTATGGCTACACCTTC. This chain uses TRBV12-5 with TRBJ1-2, with unresolved D. V gave up 5 bases and J gave up 4 bases, with 11 bases separating them. Germline lookup yields CDR1 LGHNT and CDR2 FRNRAP. The CDR3 is made up of 13 amino acids.

This clone occurred a few times. The chain employs TRBV7-8 and TRBJ2-1; tentatively, D is TRBD1 (5 bases). The CDR3 sequence is 14 residues long. The V gene's germline CDR1 is SGHVS and CDR2 FQNEAQ. Trimming shortened V by 5 bases and J by 5 bases, and 13 bases separated the two germline ends. The CDR3 is CASSLSDSNNEQFF. CDR3 DNA sequence: TGTGCCAGCAGCCTATCTGACAGTAACAATGAGCAGTTCTTC.

The chain recombines TRBV10-3 with TRBJ2-7; D is unclear. The CDR3 has 14 amino acids. Deletions cut 3 bases from V and 0 bases from J, with 9 bases between. Germline CDR1 reads ENHRY; CDR2 reads SYGVKD. The CDR3 loop is CAISDAESSYEQYF. CDR3 sequence (DNA): TGTGCCATCAGTGACGCTGAGAGCTCCTACGAGCAGTACTTC.

The CDR3, as DNA: TGCAGCGTGGCCAGGACAGGGGGCACCTACGAGCAGTACTTC. Translating gives CSVARTGGTYEQYF. This sequence joins TRBV29-1 and TRBJ2-7, with 11 bases lining up with TRBD1. V was clipped by 6 bases and J by 2 bases; unmatched bases: 6. The CDR3 totals 14 residues. Per germline, CDR1 SQVTM and CDR2 ANQGSEA.

The gene calls are TRBV5-1 and TRBJ1-4; D call uncertain. This CDR3 has 14 residues. The V gene's germline CDR1 is SGHRS and CDR2 YFSETQ. V lost 0 bases and J 0 bases, leaving 3 bases between the germline ends. CDR3 protein: CASSLGATNEKLFF. CDR3 nucleotides: TGCGCCAGCAGCTTGGGAGCAACTAATGAAAAACTGTTTTTT.

This chain uses TRBV5-1 with TRBJ1-4, with D possibly TRBD1 on 5 matching bases. Trimming stripped 8 bases from V and 5 bases from J, with 16 bases between. CDR1 SGHRS and CDR2 YFSETQ come from the germline V gene. CDR3 length: 14 residues. This CDR3 is CASNRDSGNEKLFF. The CDR3 coding sequence is TGCGCCAGTAACCGGGACTCCGGAAATGAAAAACTGTTTTTT.

This clone was detected once. This sequence joins TRBV7-9 and TRBJ2-2; 11 bases map to TRBD2. Germline CDR1 SEHNR, CDR2 FQNEAQ (reference sequence). Trimming took 4 bases from V and 5 from J; bases not matched to a gene: 9. The CDR3 runs to 17 residues. CDR3 amino acids: CASSSLAGGFRTGELFF. As DNA, the CDR3 is TGTGCCAGCAGCTCGCTAGCGGGGGGATTTCGGACCGGGGAGCTGTTTTTT.

The chain recombines TRBV7-3 with TRBJ1-2; D call uncertain. The V gene's germline CDR1 is SGHTA and CDR2 FQGTGA. The CDR3 covers 13 residues. The germline V and J ends were trimmed by 5 bases and 6 bases, with 13 bases remaining between them. CDR3 region: CASSAPRSDGYTF. CDR3 sequence (DNA): TGTGCCAGCAGCGCCCCCCGTAGCGATGGCTACACCTTC. The variable domain in full, with the rest retrieved from reference TRBV7-3 and TRBJ1-2, is GAGVSQTPSNKVTEKGKYVELRCDPISGHTALYWYRQSLGQGPEFLIYFQGTGAADDSGLPNDRFFAVRPEGSVSTLKIQRTERGDSAVYLCASSAPRSDGYTFGSGTRLTVV.

V gene TRBV4-1 combines with J gene TRBJ2-2; D gene uncertain. Germline V gene sequence: CDR1 MGHRA, CDR2 YSYEKL. With 6 bases removed from V and 2 bases from J, the gap between germline ends came to 10 bases. This CDR3 is 14 amino acids long. The CDR3: CASRPLQNTGELFF. CDR3 DNA sequence: TGCGCCAGCAGACCTCTACAAAACACCGGGGAGCTGTTTTTT.

This sequence joins TRBV14 and TRBJ2-2; D possibly uses TRBD1 or TRBD2 (5 bases each). CDR1 and CDR2 (germline): SGHDN, FVKESK. V lost 1 base and J 3 bases, leaving 6 bases between the germline ends. This CDR3 has 14 amino acids. In DNA form, the CDR3 reads TGTGCCAGCAGCCAAGTGGGGGACACCGGGGAGCTGTTTTTT. It is translated as CASSQVGDTGELFF.

Only one count was recorded for this clone. The chain employs TRBV5-4 and TRBJ1-3; D possibly corresponds to TRBD1 (6 bases). CDR1 SGHNT and CDR2 YYREEE come from the germline V gene (reference sequence). The V end lost 4 bases, the J end lost 0 bases, and 11 bases lay between the germline ends. This CDR3 comprises 15 residues. The CDR3 nucleotides read TGTGCCAGCAGCACACAGGGCTCCTCTGGAAACACCATATATTTT. It specifies CASSTQGSSGNTIYF.

The rearrangement uses TRBV10-3 and TRBJ1-1; TRBD1 matches at 11 bases. Germline lookup yields CDR1 ENHRY and CDR2 SYGVKD. There are 15 residues in the CDR3. V was pared by 4 bases and J by 5 bases, with 6 bases of the junction left unmatched. The CDR3 region has the DNA TGTGCCATCAGTGGGGACAGGGGGTTGGAGACTGAAGCTTTCTTT. This encodes CAISGDRGLETEAFF.

In its sample, this clone was seen a few times. The rearrangement joins TRBV30 to TRBJ1-6; 9 nucleotides align to TRBD1. The CDR3 contains 16 residues. The germline gives CDR1 GTSNPN, CDR2 SVGIG (reference sequence). V lost 2 bases, J lost 8 bases, and 10 bases stayed unmatched. The CDR3 loop reads CAWSTTGTGLYSPLHF. The CDR3 DNA reads TGTGCCTGGAGTACGACGGGGACAGGGTTGTATTCACCCCTCCACTTT. Full variable domain (outside the CDR3, taken from reference TRBV30 and TRBJ1-6): SQTIHQWPATLVQPVGSPLSLECTVEGTSNPNLYWYRQAAGRGLQLLFYSVGIGQISSEVPQNLSASRPQDRQFILSSKKLLLSDSGFYLCAWSTTGTGLYSPLHFGNGTRLTVT.

The chain joins TRBV5-4 to TRBJ1-6, with 7 bases fitting TRBD1. Germline V gives CDR1 SGHNT, CDR2 YYREEE (reference sequence). The V gene end was trimmed by 4 bases and the J gene end by 3 bases; junction bases not matched to a gene: 7. The length of the CDR3 is 16 residues. CDR3 in amino acids: CASSPGQANYNSPLHF. The CDR3 region has the DNA TGTGCCAGCAGCCCAGGACAGGCCAACTATAATTCACCCCTCCACTTT.

This chain uses TRBV5-1 with TRBJ1-1, with D hard to call. The CDR3 consists of 16 residues. Germline CDR1 and CDR2: SGHRS and YFSETQ. V was trimmed by 4 bases and J by 4 bases, leaving 20 bases between them. This chain's CDR3 is CASSPPLHAKSTEAFF. The CDR3, as DNA: TGCGCCAGCAGCCCACCCTTACACGCGAAAAGCACTGAAGCTTTCTTT.